The clone carrying this T cell receptor beta chain came up once. The antigen is undetermined. Use of 60 Vbeta and 13 Jbeta primers characterized the PCR. Clones were sequenced by immunoSEQ multiplex PCR, and TCRdb holds only the in-frame ones, with some missing. The repertoire holds 35,000 to 55,000 clones, with roughly half as singletons. This specimen comes from a study of cytomegalovirus exposure and HLA in healthy donors. V gave up 3 bases and J gave up 4 bases, with 17 bases separating them. The CDR3 extends over 16 amino acids. Per the germline V gene, CDR1 is SGHNT and CDR2 is YYREEE (reference sequence). General study findings and limits: Common viral pathogens were later found to be apparently linked to several of the most significant clusters.

This chain uses TRBV5-4 with TRBJ1-5; perhaps TRBD1 as D (6 bases). This clonotype was sampled from a man between 60 and 75 years old in good health and CMV-seronegative. The sample taken for sequencing was PBMCs. This CDR3 reads CASSYMAGGTNQPQHF. The CDR3 DNA sequence: TGTGCCAGCAGCTATATGGCCGGGGGGACAAATCAGCCCCAGCATTTT. Supplemented by reference TRBV5-4 and TRBJ1-5, the full variable domain reads ETGVTQSPTHLIKTRGQQVTLRCSSQSGHNTVSWYQQALGQGPQFIFQYYREEENGRGNFPPRFSGLQFPNYSSELNVNALELDDSALYLCASSYMAGGTNQPQHFGDGTRLSIL.